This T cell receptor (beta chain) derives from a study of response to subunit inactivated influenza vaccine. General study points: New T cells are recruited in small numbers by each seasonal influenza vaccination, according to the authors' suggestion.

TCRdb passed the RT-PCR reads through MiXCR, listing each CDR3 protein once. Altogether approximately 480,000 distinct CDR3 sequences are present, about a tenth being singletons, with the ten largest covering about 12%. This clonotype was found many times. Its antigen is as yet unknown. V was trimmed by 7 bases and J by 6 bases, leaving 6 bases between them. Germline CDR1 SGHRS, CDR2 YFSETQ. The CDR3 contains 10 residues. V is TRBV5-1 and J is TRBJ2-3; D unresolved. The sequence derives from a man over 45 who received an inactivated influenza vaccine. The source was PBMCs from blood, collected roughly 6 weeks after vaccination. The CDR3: CASGEDTQYF. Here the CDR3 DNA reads TGCGCCAGCGGCGAGGATACGCAGTATTTT.